The 24 T cell receptor beta chains in this list originate from one sample, sequenced in a study of monozygotic twins with inflammatory bowel disease. TCRdb reanalyzed the 5' RACE reads and collapses them to one entry per CDR3 protein, without DNA. Its clone listing holds hundreds of thousands of distinct CDR3 sequences. The sequenced sample was blood. These receptors came from a human donor with ulcerative colitis or Crohn's disease, or a healthy co-twin of an affected twin (not recorded which).

The rearrangement joins TRBV29-1 to TRBJ2-3; lacking DNA, the TRBD2 call made by TCRdb goes unchecked. The germline V gene encodes CDR1 SQVTM and CDR2 ANQGSEA. This CDR3 has 15 residues. CDR3 amino acids: CSVELAEEAPDTQYF.

The chain couples TRBV7-2 to TRBJ2-1. The CDR3 is 13 amino acids. The V gene's germline CDR1 is SGHTA and CDR2 FQGNSA. CDR3 sequence: CASSLVAYNEQFF.

V gene TRBV25-1 combines with J gene TRBJ2-2; the TRBD2 assignment by TCRdb is unverifiable without DNA. The CDR3 contains 15 residues. Germline V gene sequence: CDR1 MGHDK, CDR2 SYGVNS. The CDR3 here is CASSDPEGPTGELFF.

The chain links TRBV20-1 to TRBJ1-5. The CDR3 sequence is 13 residues long. Germline V gives CDR1 DFQATT, CDR2 SNEGSKA (reference sequence). CDR3 amino acids: CSASYQSDQPQHF.

The chain links TRBV7-2 to TRBJ1-2. The germline V gene has CDR1 SGHTA and CDR2 FQGNSA. This CDR3 comprises 11 residues. The CDR3 region is CASSLAGGYTF.

This sequence joins TRBV18 and TRBJ1-2. CDR3 length: 14 residues. CDR1 is KGHSH, CDR2 LQKENI, per germline. CDR3 region: CASSPSGASLSYTF.

The rearrangement joins TRBV7-8 to TRBJ2-7; the D call of TRBD2 rests on TCRdb alone, since no DNA is present to check it. The CDR3 extends over 20 amino acids. The germline CDR1 and CDR2 sequences are SGHVS and FQNEAQ. Here the CDR3 reads CASSPFRMAGTYVSSYEQYF. Complete variable domain (other parts from reference TRBV7-8 and TRBJ2-7): GAGVSQSPRYKVAKRGQDVALRCDPISGHVSLFWYQQALGQGPEFLTYFQNEAQLDKSGLPSDRFFAERPEGSVSTLKIQRTQQEDSAVYLCASSPFRMAGTYVSSYEQYFGPGTRLTVT.

The V gene is TRBV5-1, the J gene TRBJ2-3; TCRdb outputs TRBD2, but without DNA this stays unchecked. There are 18 residues in the CDR3. Germline V gene data show CDR1 as SGHRS and CDR2 as YFSETQ. CDR3 protein: CASSQSTSGGRVTDTQYF. Together with reference TRBV5-1 and TRBJ2-3, the CDR3 gives the full variable domain: KAGVTQTPRYLIKTRGQQVTLSCSPISGHRSVSWYQQTPGQGLQFLFEYFSETQRNKGNFPGRFSGRQFSNSRSEMNVSTLELGDSALYLCASSQSTSGGRVTDTQYFGPGTRLTVL.

The gene calls are TRBV5-1 and TRBJ2-1; TCRdb's D call of TRBD2 is untestable without DNA. Germline assignment: CDR1 SGHRS and CDR2 YFSETQ. The CDR3 extends over 16 amino acids. CDR3 amino acids: CASSLGPAGDYNEQFF.

V is TRBV24-1 and J is TRBJ1-2. Germline-derived CDR1 and CDR2 are KGHDR and SFDVKD. This CDR3 has 13 amino acids. The CDR3 reads CATSEAGRYGYTF.

The rearrangement links TRBV5-1 to TRBJ2-5; the TCRdb D gene call, TRBD2, has no DNA to confirm it. Germline lookup yields CDR1 SGHRS and CDR2 YFSETQ. The CDR3 runs 14 residues. The CDR3: CASSTTSGMETQYF.

This chain uses TRBV4-2 with TRBJ1-4; TCRdb designates TRBD1, a call that cannot be tested without DNA. The CDR3 totals 16 residues. CDR1 and CDR2 (germline): LGHNA, YNFKEQ. This chain's CDR3 is CASSQTGGADSEKLFF.

The chain recombines TRBV2 with TRBJ1-1; TCRdb lists TRBD1, though no DNA is available to test this call. The CDR3 extends over 15 amino acids. From germline, CDR1 is SNHLY and CDR2 FYNNEI. CDR3 in amino acids: CASSPGQGARMVAFF.

The chain links TRBV11-2 to TRBJ2-7. The CDR3 is made up of 14 amino acids. Germline V gene sequence: CDR1 SGHAT, CDR2 FQNNGV. CDR3: CASSFSEQRYEQYF.

The chain couples TRBV28 to TRBJ1-1; TCRdb's D call, TRBD1, is unchecked because there is no DNA. The CDR3 extends over 13 amino acids. The V gene's germline CDR1 is MDHEN and CDR2 SYDVKM. Here the CDR3 reads CASSLFGQGEAFF.

The rearrangement links TRBV29-1 to TRBJ2-1; as DNA is missing, the TRBD1 call by TCRdb cannot be tested. The CDR3 loop spans 15 amino acids. Germline CDR1 reads SQVTM; CDR2 reads ANQGSEA. CDR3 loop: CSVEKAGRNSNEQFF.

The V call is TRBV20-1, the J call TRBJ2-7; TCRdb outputs TRBD1, but without DNA this stays unchecked. Germline V gene sequence: CDR1 DFQATT, CDR2 SNEGSKA (reference sequence). CDR3 length equals 15 residues. CDR3 residues: CSARDPFGTGNKQYF.

J is TRBJ2-2 and V is TRBV20-1; TCRdb returns TRBD1, unconfirmable since there is no DNA. This CDR3 has 11 residues. Germline V lookup: CDR1 DFQATT, CDR2 SNEGSKA (reference sequence). The CDR3 here is CSAQGGGELFF.

The chain combines TRBV6-5 with TRBJ2-7; TCRdb gives TRBD1 as the D gene, but with no DNA this cannot be confirmed. Germline V lookup: CDR1 MNHEY, CDR2 SVGAGI. CDR3 length equals 15 residues. The chain's CDR3 is CASSYGRGVTYEQYF.

V gene TRBV2 combines with J gene TRBJ2-2; as DNA is missing, the TRBD2 call by TCRdb cannot be tested. CDR1 and CDR2 (germline): SNHLY, FYNNEI. The CDR3 is made up of 16 amino acids. This CDR3 reads CASSESLALNTGELFF.

This chain connects TRBV2 to TRBJ2-1. Looked up from germline, CDR1 is SNHLY and CDR2 is FYNNEI. This CDR3 is 13 amino acids long. CDR3 protein: CASAITEKGEQFF.

The chain links TRBV28 to TRBJ2-1; TCRdb gives TRBD2 as the D gene, but with no DNA this cannot be confirmed. CDR1 is MDHEN and CDR2 is SYDVKM in the germline V gene. The CDR3 totals 16 residues. This chain's CDR3 is CASSPSGTRRANEQFF.

V gene TRBV7-9 combines with J gene TRBJ2-5. This CDR3 contains 12 residues. The germline V gene encodes CDR1 SEHNR and CDR2 FQNEAQ (reference sequence). CDR3 loop: CASSLLDETQYF.

The V and J genes are TRBV18 and TRBJ2-5. The CDR3 sequence is 13 residues long. Germline assignment: CDR1 KGHSH and CDR2 LQKENI. CDR3 sequence reads: CASSPAVGETQYF.